The present T cell receptor beta chain was sequenced within a study of CD8+ T cells in alopecia areata. The V segment lost 3 bases and the J segment 8 bases; nucleotides outside the gene matches: 8. Germline CDR1 is SGHNT and CDR2 is YYREEE (reference sequence). The CDR3 spans 14 residues. This clone was seen many times. Described treatment: oral pan-JAK inhibitor, 5-10 mg twice daily. Extracted RNA was reverse transcribed into cDNA, the sequencing template. This table comes from immunoSEQ multiplex PCR, and its TCRdb copy is limited to in-frame clones, with some not included. The sample has about 190,000 clones; 60% are singletons.

The source material was CD4+ T cells sorted from blood, sampled at week 4, from a patient treated with tofacitinib. This chain uses TRBV5-4 with TRBJ2-1, with 7 bases matching TRBD2. The sequence came from a human donor with alopecia areata. The CDR3 DNA follows: TGTGCCAGCAGCTCCCGGGGAGGGCACCATGAGCAGTTCTTC. Its protein is CASSSRGGHHEQFF.